This entry lists 9 T cell receptor beta chains sequenced from one sample in a study of blood T cell repertoires in COVID-19 (dated by TCRdb to 2020 to 2022). Libraries were prepared through the immunoSEQ multiplex PCR assay. Entries here come from immuneACCESS through TCRdb and include only in-frame sequences with V and J called. Some clones fail to appear in such tables; in the studies checked, an unresolved V gene covers under half of the shortfall, and the cause of the remainder is unknown. Counted in this sample were about 270,000 clones; around 93% of them appeared once. Less than 3.5% of the sample belongs to the ten largest clones. Sequencing input: PBMCs or T cells enriched from blood (not recorded which). Receptors were obtained from a man aged 35 to 55 who had been exposed to COVID-19.

CDR3 sequence reads: CASSGGGTGIYNEQFF. The CDR3 DNA reads TGTGCCAGCAGCGGCGGTGGGACAGGGATTTACAATGAGCAGTTCTTC. The chain joins TRBV9 to TRBJ2-1; 9 nucleotides line up with TRBD1. V trimming: 3 bases; J trimming: 4 bases; junction bases outside the gene matches: 8. The V gene's germline CDR1 is SGDLS and CDR2 YYNGEE. The CDR3 covers 16 residues. The entire variable domain, with the rest obtained from reference TRBV9 and TRBJ2-1, is as follows: DSGVTQTPKHLITATGQRVTLRCSPRSGDLSVYWYQQSLDQGLQFLIQYYNGEERAKGNILERFSAQQFPDLHSELNLSSLELGDSALYFCASSGGGTGIYNEQFFGPGTRLTVL.

A note on this clone: Sequence at one end of the junction differs from germline and may be a read error. The chain combines TRBV2 with TRBJ2-3, with D possibly being TRBD2 (6 bases). The CDR3 contains 12 residues. Germline CDR1 and CDR2: SNHLY and FYNNEI. CDR3 sequence: CASSVLGGGDQF. The CDR3 DNA reads TGTGCCAGCAGTGTACTCGGGGGTGGGGATCAGTTT. The entire variable domain, with the rest obtained from reference TRBV2 and TRBJ2-3, is as follows: EPEVTQTPSHQVTQMGQEVILRCVPISNHLYFYWYRQILGQKVEFLVSFYNNEISEKSEIFDDQFSVERPDGSNFTLKIRSTKLEDSAMYFCASSVLGGGDQFGPGTRLTVL.

The chain combines TRBV27 with TRBJ2-1, with D maybe TRBD2 (5 bases). The V end lost 3 bases, the J end lost 4 bases, and 16 bases lay between the germline ends. The CDR3 is made up of 16 amino acids. From germline, CDR1 is MNHEY and CDR2 SMNVEV (reference sequence). CDR3 DNA: TGTGCCAGCAGTTTCTTCCCGACTAACACTTACAATGAGCAGTTCTTC. Translating it yields CASSFFPTNTYNEQFF.

The gene calls are TRBV7-9 and TRBJ1-1, with D hard to call. Germline-derived CDR1 and CDR2 are SEHNR and FQNEAQ (reference sequence). The V and J ends lost 3 bases and 0 bases respectively, with 8 bases between them. The CDR3 is made up of 14 amino acids. The CDR3: CASSFSVMNTEAFF. The CDR3 DNA reads TGTGCCAGCAGCTTCTCAGTTATGAACACTGAAGCTTTCTTT.

The V and J genes are TRBV30 and TRBJ2-3; the match to TRBD2 covers 12 bases. CDR1 is GTSNPN, CDR2 SVGIG, per germline (reference sequence). This CDR3 comprises 15 residues. J gave up 6 bases and V 2 bases, and 6 bases lay outside the gene matches. The CDR3 sequence is CAWSRLAGAFDTQYF. CDR3 sequence (DNA): TGTGCCTGGAGTAGACTAGCGGGAGCTTTTGATACGCAGTATTTT. Together with reference TRBV30 and TRBJ2-3, the CDR3 gives the full variable domain: SQTIHQWPATLVQPVGSPLSLECTVEGTSNPNLYWYRQAAGRGLQLLFYSVGIGQISSEVPQNLSASRPQDRQFILSSKKLLLSDSGFYLCAWSRLAGAFDTQYFGPGTRLTVL.

The chain carries TRBV5-6 and TRBJ1-2; no reliable D call. V shed 4 bases and J shed 0 bases, with 13 bases lying between them. The V gene's germline CDR1 is SGHDT and CDR2 YYEEEE. This CDR3 comprises 15 residues. The CDR3 nucleotides are TGTGCCAGCAGCGAGGCAGTGTATACTAACTATGGCTACACCTTC. Translated: CASSEAVYTNYGYTF.

The chain uses TRBV3-1 (or the pseudogene TRBV3-2) and TRBJ2-3; D is ambiguous. Germline V CDR1 and CDR2: LGHDT, YNNKEL (reference sequence). This CDR3 spans 12 amino acids. The ends were cut back, 2 bases at V and 3 bases at J, with 3 bases in the middle. The CDR3 loop reads CASSQSTDTQYF. The CDR3, as DNA: TGTGCCAGCAGCCAATCAACAGATACGCAGTATTTT.

This chain uses TRBV9 with TRBJ2-2; tentatively, D is TRBD2 (6 bases). This CDR3 has 17 amino acids. Germline-derived CDR1 and CDR2 are SGDLS and YYNGEE. V was shortened by 4 bases and J by 0 bases, with 16 bases between the two germline ends. In DNA form, the CDR3 reads TGTGCCAGCAGCACACGGGGACTTTTAGCGAACACCGGGGAGCTGTTTTTT. This translates into CASSTRGLLANTGELFF.

Only one count was recorded for this clone. The chain employs TRBV7-9 and TRBJ1-6; TRBD1 matches at 10 bases. This CDR3 comprises 16 residues. Germline-derived CDR1 and CDR2 are SEHNR and FQNEAQ (reference sequence). V trimming: 4 bases; J trimming: 3 bases; junction bases outside the gene matches: 3. The CDR3 region has the DNA TGTGCCAGCAGCTCGGACAGGGGGATCTATAATTCACCCCTCCACTTT. Translation gives CASSSDRGIYNSPLHF.